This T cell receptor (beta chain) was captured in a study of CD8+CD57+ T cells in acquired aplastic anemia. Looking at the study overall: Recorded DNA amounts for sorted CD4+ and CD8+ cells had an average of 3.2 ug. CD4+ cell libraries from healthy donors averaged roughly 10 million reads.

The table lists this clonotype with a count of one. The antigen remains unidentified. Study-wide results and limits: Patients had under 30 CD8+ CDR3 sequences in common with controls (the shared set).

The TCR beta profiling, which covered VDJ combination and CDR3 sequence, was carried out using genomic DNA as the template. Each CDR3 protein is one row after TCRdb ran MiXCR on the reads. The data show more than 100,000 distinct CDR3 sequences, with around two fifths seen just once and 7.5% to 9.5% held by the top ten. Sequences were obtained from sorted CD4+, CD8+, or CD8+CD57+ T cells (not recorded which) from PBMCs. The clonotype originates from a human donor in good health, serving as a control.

CDR3 in amino acids: CSASIADYGYTF. CDR3 DNA: TGCAGTGCTAGTATCGCAGACTATGGCTACACCTTC. V is TRBV20-1 and J is TRBJ1-2; no firm D call. Trimming shortened V by 3 bases and J by 3 bases, and 8 bases separated the two germline ends. Germline V CDR1 and CDR2: DFQATT, SNEGSKA (reference sequence). The CDR3 has 12 amino acids.